The rows below give T cell receptor beta chains drawn from one sample of a study of CD8 T cells in ankylosing spondylitis. One entry per CDR3 protein, called by TCRdb with MiXCR from the 5' RACE reads. The sample has 180,000 or so distinct CDR3 sequences, under 14% seen once. Sequenced sample: blood, either unsorted or a sorted T cell fraction (not recorded which). These receptors were taken from a male donor with ankylosing spondylitis or in good health (not recorded which). Each CDR3 is given with its conserved first and last residue.

>TRBV14|TRBJ1-1
CASSQDRAPNTEAFF
>TRBV24-1|TRBJ2-3
CATSDSGTSFTDTQYF
>TRBV5-1|TRBJ2-5
CASASGTGKETQYF
>TRBV29-1|TRBJ2-7
CSVEGGSSGNPYEQYF
>TRBV9|TRBJ2-1
CASTLSPSGSYNEQFF
>TRBV4-3|TRBJ1-2
CASSQEVRTGGFGYTF
>TRBV7-2|TRBJ2-1
CASSLTDYEQFF
>TRBV4-3|TRBJ2-2
CASSQEDSGGRTGELFF
>TRBV5-1|TRBJ1-1
CASSPASTVEAFF
>TRBV25-1|TRBJ1-2
CASSEQGGYTF
>TRBV24-1|TRBJ2-1
CATGLDDRGLDEQFF
>TRBV6-5|TRBJ1-4
CASSSRQTNEKLFF
>TRBV7-9|TRBJ2-1
CASSPGQGGHNEQFF
>TRBV5-1|TRBJ2-7
CASSLVGRGSYEQYF
>TRBV7-2|TRBJ2-1
CASSSSGMRNEQFF
>TRBV27|TRBJ1-5
CASGSRTESQPQHF
>TRBV14|TRBJ2-7
CASSQVALEDQYF
>TRBV20-1|TRBJ2-5
CSARDRAQGKETQYF
>TRBV20-1|TRBJ2-2
CSARPGTRGIGGELFF
>TRBV24-1|TRBJ2-7
CAAYTRQYF
>TRBV5-1|TRBJ2-3
CASSLEGRNTDTQYF
>TRBV7-9|TRBJ2-1
CASSLDDGAGFF
>TRBV5-1|TRBJ1-1
CASSLEAGAEAFF
>TRBV6-5|TRBJ2-7
CASSYAPPGQSEQYF
>TRBV7-2|TRBJ1-3
CASSGNRFSGNTIYF
>TRBV13|TRBJ2-2
CASSPGTSWGTGELFF
>TRBV29-1|TRBJ2-3
CSVLLSSTDTQYF
>TRBV29-1|TRBJ2-3
CSVRSGSGTDTQYF
>TRBV24-1|TRBJ2-3
CATKGQATDTQYF